The clone carrying this T cell receptor (beta chain) showed up just once. The V gene's germline CDR1 is MGHRA and CDR2 YSYEKL. The V and J ends lost 4 bases and 1 base, in that order; junction bases with no gene match: 8. This CDR3 region has 17 residues. This entry belongs to a study of CD8+ T cells in alopecia areata. Treatment specified: oral pan-JAK inhibitor, 5-10 mg twice daily. Sequencing used cDNA as its template, made by extracting RNA and reverse transcribing it. Sequenced by immunoSEQ multiplex PCR; TCRdb stores in-frame clones only, minus some. The repertoire consists of 93,000 or so clones, with about nine tenths occurring once and the leading ten covering roughly 11%.

The sequence came from a human donor with alopecia areata. The source material was CD8+ T cells sorted from blood, sampled at approximately week 30, from a patient treated with tofacitinib. J is TRBJ2-3 and V is TRBV4-1; TRBD1 matches at 10 bases. In nucleotides, the CDR3 is TGCGCCAGCAGCCCCGTGACAGGGGGCGCGGGCACAGATACGCAGTATTTT. As protein: CASSPVTGGAGTDTQYF.